This is a list of T cell receptor beta chains from one sample in a study of blood T cell repertoires in COVID-19. The protocol was immunoSEQ multiplex PCR, while the TCRdb copy is restricted to in-frame clones and leaves out a portion. The sample carries about 220,000 clones, around 84% recorded once. Sequencing was carried out using peripheral blood. The receptors shown here come from a woman aged 55-69 years who had recovered from COVID-19. CDR3s include the opening cysteine and the closing phenylalanine or tryptophan. The D gene is left open where the match is weak. Rows give clone size only sometimes, using once, few, many, or a class for an expanded clone.

J | D | V | size | CDR3 | DNA
TRBJ2-2 | TRBD2 | TRBV9 | few | CASSAPGAGMPANTGELFF | TGTGCCAGCAGCGCGCCCGGAGCGGGGATGCCCGCGAACACCGGGGAGCTGTTTTTT
TRBJ1-2 | TRBD1 | TRBV30 | . | CAWSQRDRGSSYTF | TGTGCCTGGAGTCAACGGGACAGGGGTAGCTCCTACACCTTC
TRBJ2-2 | . | TRBV3-1/TRBV3-2 | . | CASSPAGDGELFF | TGTGCCAGCAGCCCTGCAGGGGACGGGGAGCTGTTTTTT
TRBJ1-4 | TRBD1 | TRBV2 | . | CASTLRSGGNEKLFF | TGTGCCAGCACCTTAAGGTCAGGGGGTAATGAAAAACTGTTTTTT
TRBJ1-1 | . | TRBV6-2/TRBV6-3 | few | CASSSWTRGGTEAFF | TGTGCCAGCAGTTCTTGGACCAGGGGCGGCACTGAAGCTTTCTTT
TRBJ2-1 | TRBD2 | TRBV7-9 | . | CASSPTSGAYNEQFF | TGTGCCAGCAGCCCGACTAGCGGGGCCTACAATGAGCAGTTCTTC
TRBJ2-7 | TRBD2 | TRBV18 | . | CASSPRTSAWEQYF | TGTGCCAGCTCCCCCCGGACTAGCGCTTGGGAGCAGTACTTC
TRBJ1-2 | TRBD1 | TRBV10-3 | . | CAIGRPGQDYGYTF | TGTGCCATCGGGAGGCCGGGACAGGACTATGGCTACACCTTC
TRBJ1-1 | . | TRBV19 | once | CATGRGNTEAFF | TGTGCCACCGGGAGGGGGAACACTGAAGCTTTCTTT
TRBJ2-2 | TRBD1 | TRBV2 | . | CASSESGGDTGELFF | TGTGCCAGCAGTGAGTCAGGGGGCGACACCGGGGAGCTGTTTTTT
TRBJ2-1 | TRBD2 | TRBV6-4 | . | CASSPLGLAGYDEQFF | TGTGCCAGCAGTCCGCTTGGACTAGCGGGTTACGATGAGCAGTTCTTC
TRBJ2-7 | TRBD2 | TRBV10-3 | few | CAIRGTSGGYEQYF | TGTGCCATCAGAGGGACTAGCGGGGGGTACGAGCAGTACTTC
TRBJ2-5 | TRBD2 | TRBV11-3 | . | CASSVSGTSGVTQYF | TGTGCCAGCAGCGTCTCCGGGACTAGCGGGGTTACCCAGTACTTC
TRBJ2-1 | . | TRBV6-1 | . | CASSESIIESSYNEQFF | TGTGCCAGCAGTGAATCGATTATAGAAAGCTCCTACAATGAGCAGTTCTTC
TRBJ1-1 | TRBD1 | TRBV18 | . | CASSGGQSNTEAFF | TGTGCCAGCTCAGGGGGACAGTCGAACACTGAAGCTTTCTTT
TRBJ1-2 | . | TRBV9 | . | CASSEDLEGYTF | TGTGCCAGCAGCGAAGACTTAGAAGGCTACACCTTC
TRBJ2-1 | . | TRBV6-2/TRBV6-3 | . | CASSPPVGRGLGDEQFF | TGTGCCAGCAGCCCGCCGGTGGGTCGAGGGCTTGGGGATGAGCAGTTCTTC
TRBJ2-7 | TRBD2 | TRBV5-8 | . | CASSLASGGIDEQYF | TGTGCCAGCAGCTTAGCTAGCGGGGGTATTGACGAGCAGTACTTC
TRBJ1-1 | . | TRBV11-1 | . | CASSQQGGTEAFF | TGTGCCAGCAGCCAACAAGGGGGCACTGAAGCTTTCTTT
TRBJ1-2 | TRBD1 | TRBV5-1 | . | CASSYQGDNYGYTF | TGCGCCAGCAGCTACCAGGGGGACAACTATGGCTACACCTTC